The 10 T cell receptor beta chains below all came from one sample that was sequenced in a study of blood T cell repertoires in COVID-19. Clones were read by immunoSEQ multiplex PCR, and TCRdb kept only the in-frame ones, dropping some. Among 80,000 to 100,000 clones listed, about 87% were seen once. Sequenced sample: peripheral blood. The receptors shown here come from a human donor with COVID-19, enrolled during active disease. The donor label of this sample is uncertain.

This chain uses TRBV5-1 with TRBJ1-5; TRBD1 is a possible D gene (5 bases). Trimming took off 2 bases at V and 4 bases at J, with 13 bases between the two ends. The CDR3 spans 15 residues. Per germline, CDR1 SGHRS and CDR2 YFSETQ. The CDR3 DNA reads as TGCGCCAGCAGCTTAGCGGGGACTGAAAATCAGCCCCAGCATTTT. Translating gives CASSLAGTENQPQHF.

This chain uses TRBV7-9 with TRBJ1-4; 7 bases agree with TRBD1. After removal of 5 bases from V and 7 bases from J, the junction contained 13 bases not matched to a gene. CDR1 SEHNR and CDR2 FQNEAQ come from the germline V gene (reference sequence). The CDR3 runs to 16 residues. In DNA form, the CDR3 reads TGTGCCAGCAGCCAGTGGGCGGCCAGGGGGACTGAAAAACTGTTTTTT. Translated: CASSQWAARGTEKLFF.

This chain joins TRBV30 and TRBJ1-4; possibly TRBD1 for D (5 bases). The CDR3 spans 13 residues. From germline, CDR1 is GTSNPN and CDR2 SVGIG (reference sequence). Between the trimmed V and J ends, which lost 1 base and 17 bases, there was a span of 20 bases. CDR3 amino acids: CAWSGKQVTGHFF. The CDR3 bases are TGTGCCTGGAGTGGCAAACAGGTTACCGGCCACTTTTTT.

The chain carries TRBV2 and TRBJ2-3; D is ambiguous. This CDR3 comprises 14 residues. Germline V gene sequence: CDR1 SNHLY, CDR2 FYNNEI. V was clipped by 2 bases and J by 5 bases, with 11 bases between them. CDR3 residues: CASSEFPRGDTQYF. CDR3 coding DNA: TGTGCCAGCAGTGAATTCCCCCGAGGAGATACGCAGTATTTT. Together with reference TRBV2 and TRBJ2-3, the CDR3 gives the full variable domain: EPEVTQTPSHQVTQMGQEVILRCVPISNHLYFYWYRQILGQKVEFLVSFYNNEISEKSEIFDDQFSVERPDGSNFTLKIRSTKLEDSAMYFCASSEFPRGDTQYFGPGTRLTVL.

The chain has TRBV7-3 and TRBJ1-1; tentatively, D is TRBD1 (6 bases). The germline V gene encodes CDR1 SGHTA and CDR2 FQGTGA. V was trimmed by 5 bases and J by 1 base, leaving 8 bases between them. The CDR3 is made up of 13 amino acids. CDR3: CASSLQGNTEAFF. The CDR3, as DNA: TGTGCCAGCAGCCTACAGGGGAACACTGAAGCTTTCTTT.

The chain links TRBV11-1 to TRBJ1-5; D perhaps matches TRBD1 (5 bases). The V end lost 3 bases, the J end lost 4 bases, and 7 bases lay between the germline ends. The CDR3 consists of 13 residues. Germline CDR1 and CDR2: SGHAT and FQDESV (reference sequence). The CDR3 reads CASSFAGNQPQHF. The DNA for the CDR3 is TGTGCCAGCAGCTTTGCAGGGAATCAGCCCCAGCATTTT.

The chain employs TRBV10-2 and TRBJ1-2; D call uncertain. V lost 0 bases to trimming and J lost 4 bases, with 9 bases between them. The CDR3 contains 14 residues. Germline V gives CDR1 WSHSY, CDR2 SAAADI. The CDR3 spells CASSESVGSYGYTF. CDR3 DNA sequence: TGCGCCAGCAGTGAGTCGGTAGGGAGCTATGGCTACACCTTC.

The chain has TRBV7-9 and TRBJ1-4; TRBD1 aligns across 7 bases. The CDR3 spans 15 residues. Germline trimming cut 6 bases from V and 1 base from J; bases unmatched to any gene: 5. Germline V gives CDR1 SEHNR, CDR2 FQNEAQ (reference sequence). CDR3 loop: CASSSPGGTNEKLFF. The CDR3 nucleotides read TGTGCCAGCAGTTCGCCAGGGGGAACTAATGAAAAACTGTTTTTT.

The CDR3 region is CASSQDGQGSNQPQHF. The CDR3 bases are TGCGCCAGCAGCCAAGATGGACAGGGGAGCAATCAGCCCCAGCATTTT. The V call is TRBV4-1, the J call TRBJ1-5; the match to TRBD1 covers 9 bases. CDR3 length: 16 residues. V shed 0 bases, J shed 1 base, and the junction held 1 base outside the gene matches. CDR1 is MGHRA and CDR2 is YSYEKL in the germline V gene.

This clone was found once. CDR3 sequence: CASSPPHEGAPGANVLTF. CDR3 coding DNA: TGTGCCAGCAGCCCGCCTCATGAGGGGGCGCCCGGGGCCAACGTCCTGACTTTC. The chain couples TRBV7-3 to TRBJ2-6, with 7 bases fitting TRBD1. There are 18 residues in the CDR3. The V gene's germline CDR1 is SGHTA and CDR2 FQGTGA. J was trimmed by 4 bases and V by 5 bases; bases with no gene match: 14.